This T cell receptor (beta chain) is drawn from a study of blood T cell repertoires in COVID-19. Study background: Acute and convalescent COVID-19 specimens originated in the United States, Italy and Spain.

Germline V gives CDR1 SQVTM, CDR2 ANQGSEA. The CDR3 has 15 residues. Of note for this clone: The junction differs from germline at one of its ends, possibly a read error.

Produced via immunoSEQ multiplex PCR; TCRdb's table is partial and in-frame only. The table shows around 250,000 clones, with approximately 83% occurring only once. The sample was peripheral blood. V gene TRBV29-1 combines with J gene TRBJ2-2; 8 bases are a match to TRBD1. This receptor was obtained from a man over 45 with active or convalescent COVID-19. The CDR3 DNA sequence: TGCAGCCTTCCTCGGGGGACAGGAATACACCGGGGAGCTGTTTTT. Translating it yields CSLPRGTGIHRGAVF.